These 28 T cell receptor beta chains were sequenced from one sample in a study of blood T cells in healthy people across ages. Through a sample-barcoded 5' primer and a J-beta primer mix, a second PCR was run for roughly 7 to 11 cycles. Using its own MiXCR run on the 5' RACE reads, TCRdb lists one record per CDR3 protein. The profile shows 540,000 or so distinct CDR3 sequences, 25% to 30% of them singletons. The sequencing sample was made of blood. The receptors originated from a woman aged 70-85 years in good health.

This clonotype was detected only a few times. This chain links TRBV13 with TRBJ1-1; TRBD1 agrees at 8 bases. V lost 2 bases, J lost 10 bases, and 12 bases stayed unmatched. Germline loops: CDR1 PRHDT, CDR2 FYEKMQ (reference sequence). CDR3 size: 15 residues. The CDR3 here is CASSLSAGGTRVAFF. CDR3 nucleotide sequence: TGTGCCAGCAGCTTATCTGCAGGGGGCACCAGGGTAGCTTTCTTT. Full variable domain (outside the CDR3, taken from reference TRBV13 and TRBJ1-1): AAGVIQSPRHLIKEKRETATLKCYPIPRHDTVYWYQQGPGQDPQFLISFYEKMQSDKGSIPDRFSAQQFSDYHSELNMSSLELGDSALYFCASSLSAGGTRVAFFGQGTRLTVV.

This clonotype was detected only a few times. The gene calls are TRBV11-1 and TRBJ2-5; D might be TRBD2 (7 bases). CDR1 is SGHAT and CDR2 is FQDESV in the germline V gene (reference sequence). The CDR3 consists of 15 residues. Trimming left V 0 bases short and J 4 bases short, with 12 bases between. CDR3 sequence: CASSLAPGGRETQYF. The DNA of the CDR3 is TGTGCCAGCAGCTTAGCCCCGGGGGGCAGAGAGACCCAGTACTTC.

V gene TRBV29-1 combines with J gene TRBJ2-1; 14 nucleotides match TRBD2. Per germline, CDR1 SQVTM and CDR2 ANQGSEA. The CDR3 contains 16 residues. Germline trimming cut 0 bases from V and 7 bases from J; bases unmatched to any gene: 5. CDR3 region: CSVEETSGGAWNEQFF. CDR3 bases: TGCAGCGTTGAAGAGACTAGCGGGGGGGCGTGGAATGAGCAGTTCTTC.

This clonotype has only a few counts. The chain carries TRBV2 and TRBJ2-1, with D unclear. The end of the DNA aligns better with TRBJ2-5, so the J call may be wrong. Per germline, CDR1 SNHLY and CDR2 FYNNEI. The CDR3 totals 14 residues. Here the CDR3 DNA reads TGTGCCAGCAGTGAAGTGACCCGCGGTGGGACCCAGTACTTC. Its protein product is CASSEVTRGGTQYF.

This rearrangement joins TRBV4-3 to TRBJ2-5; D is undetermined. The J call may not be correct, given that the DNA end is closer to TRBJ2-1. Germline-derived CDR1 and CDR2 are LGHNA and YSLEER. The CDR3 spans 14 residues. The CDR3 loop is CASSQATYSSEQFF. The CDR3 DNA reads TGCGCCAGCAGCCAGGCGACTTACTCGAGTGAGCAGTTCTTC.

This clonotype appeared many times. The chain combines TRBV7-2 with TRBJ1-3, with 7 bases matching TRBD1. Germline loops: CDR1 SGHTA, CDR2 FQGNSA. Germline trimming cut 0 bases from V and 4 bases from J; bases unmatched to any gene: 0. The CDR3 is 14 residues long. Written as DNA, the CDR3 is TGTGCCAGCAGCTTAGCAGGGGGCGGAAACACCATATATTTT. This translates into CASSLAGGGNTIYF.

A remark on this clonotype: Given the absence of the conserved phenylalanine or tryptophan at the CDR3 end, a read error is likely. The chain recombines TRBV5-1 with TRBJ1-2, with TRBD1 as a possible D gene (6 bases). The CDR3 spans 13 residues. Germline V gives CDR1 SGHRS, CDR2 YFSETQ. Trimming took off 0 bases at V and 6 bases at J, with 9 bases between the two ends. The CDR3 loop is CASSLVQGHGYTI. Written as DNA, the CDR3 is TGCGCCAGCAGCTTGGTACAGGGTCATGGCTACACCATC.

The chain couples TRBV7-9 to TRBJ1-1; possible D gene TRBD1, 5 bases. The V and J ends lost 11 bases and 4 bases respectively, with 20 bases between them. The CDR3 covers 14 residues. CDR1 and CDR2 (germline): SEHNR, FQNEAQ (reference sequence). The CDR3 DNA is TGTGCCGGCGGACATAACGGGGTTCTCACTGAAGCTTTCTTT. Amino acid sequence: CAGGHNGVLTEAFF.

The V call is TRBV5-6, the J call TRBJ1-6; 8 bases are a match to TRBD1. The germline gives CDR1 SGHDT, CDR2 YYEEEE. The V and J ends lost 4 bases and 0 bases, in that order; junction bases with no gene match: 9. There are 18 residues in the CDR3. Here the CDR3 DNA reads TGTGCCAGCAGCCCGCCCCGGACAGGGAGCTCCTATAATTCACCCCTCCACTTT. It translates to CASSPPRTGSSYNSPLHF.

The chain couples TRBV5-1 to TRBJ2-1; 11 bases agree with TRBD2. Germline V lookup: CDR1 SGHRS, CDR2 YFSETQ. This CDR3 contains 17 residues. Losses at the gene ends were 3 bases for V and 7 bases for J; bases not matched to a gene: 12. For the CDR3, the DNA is TGCGCCAGCAGCTCTTTATCTTTACTAGCGGGGGATAATGAGCAGTTCTTC. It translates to CASSSLSLLAGDNEQFF.

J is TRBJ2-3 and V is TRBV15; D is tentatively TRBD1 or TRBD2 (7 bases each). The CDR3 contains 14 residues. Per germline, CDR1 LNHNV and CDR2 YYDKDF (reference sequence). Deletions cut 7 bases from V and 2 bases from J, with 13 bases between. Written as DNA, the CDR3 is TGTGCCACCACCAGGGGGGGATCCACAGATACGCAGTATTTT. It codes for CATTRGGSTDTQYF.

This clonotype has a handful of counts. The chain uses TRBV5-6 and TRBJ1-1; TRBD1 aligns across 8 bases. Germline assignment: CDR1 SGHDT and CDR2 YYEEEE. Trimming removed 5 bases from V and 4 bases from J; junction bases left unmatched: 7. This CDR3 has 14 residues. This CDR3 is CASRLDRAGTEAFF. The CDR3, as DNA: TGTGCCAGCAGACTGGACAGGGCAGGCACTGAAGCTTTCTTT.

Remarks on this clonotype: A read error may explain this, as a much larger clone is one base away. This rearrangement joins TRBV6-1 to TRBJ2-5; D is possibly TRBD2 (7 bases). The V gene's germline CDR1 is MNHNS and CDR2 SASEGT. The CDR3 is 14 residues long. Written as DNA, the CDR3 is TGTGCCAGCAGGTCTACAGGGAGGGGAGAGGCCCAGTACTTC. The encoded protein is CASRSTGRGEAQYF.

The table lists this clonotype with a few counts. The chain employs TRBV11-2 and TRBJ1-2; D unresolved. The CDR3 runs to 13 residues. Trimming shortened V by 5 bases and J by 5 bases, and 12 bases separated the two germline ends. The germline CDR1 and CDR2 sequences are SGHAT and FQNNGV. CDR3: CASSAQKGYGYTF. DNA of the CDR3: TGTGCCAGCAGCGCCCAGAAGGGATATGGCTACACCTTC.

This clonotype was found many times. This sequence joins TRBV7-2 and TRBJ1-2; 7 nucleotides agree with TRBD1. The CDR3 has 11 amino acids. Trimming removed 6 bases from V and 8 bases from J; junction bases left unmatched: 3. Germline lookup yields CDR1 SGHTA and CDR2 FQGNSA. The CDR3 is CASRQGGGYTF. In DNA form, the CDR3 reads TGTGCCAGCAGGCAGGGGGGCGGCTACACCTTC.

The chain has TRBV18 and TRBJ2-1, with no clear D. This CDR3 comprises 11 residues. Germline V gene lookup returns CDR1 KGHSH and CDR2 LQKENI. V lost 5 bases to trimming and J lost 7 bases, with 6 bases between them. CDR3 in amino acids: CASSATNEQFF. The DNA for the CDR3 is TGTGCCAGCTCAGCGACAAATGAGCAGTTCTTC.

CDR3 coding DNA: TGTGCCAGCAGCCCGACGGCCCAAGGCGGTCCAGAGACCCAGTACTTC. Translating gives CASSPTAQGGPETQYF. The chain has TRBV7-6 and TRBJ2-5, with D uncertain. CDR3 length: 16 amino acids. V shed 5 bases and J shed 4 bases, with 20 bases lying between them. Per germline, CDR1 SGHVS and CDR2 FNYEAQ.

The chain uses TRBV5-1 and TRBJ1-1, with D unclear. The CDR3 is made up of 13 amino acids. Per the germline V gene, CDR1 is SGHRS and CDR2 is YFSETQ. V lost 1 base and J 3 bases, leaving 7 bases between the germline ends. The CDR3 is CASSLFGDTEAFF. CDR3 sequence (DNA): TGCGCCAGCAGCTTGTTTGGAGACACTGAAGCTTTCTTT.

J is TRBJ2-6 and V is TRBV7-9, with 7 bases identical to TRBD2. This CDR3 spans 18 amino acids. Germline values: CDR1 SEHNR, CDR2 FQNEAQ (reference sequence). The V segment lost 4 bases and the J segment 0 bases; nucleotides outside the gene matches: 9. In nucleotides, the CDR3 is TGTGCCAGCAGCTCGGGCGGCAGCGGGGACTCTGGGGCCAACGTCCTGACTTTC. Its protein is CASSSGGSGDSGANVLTF.

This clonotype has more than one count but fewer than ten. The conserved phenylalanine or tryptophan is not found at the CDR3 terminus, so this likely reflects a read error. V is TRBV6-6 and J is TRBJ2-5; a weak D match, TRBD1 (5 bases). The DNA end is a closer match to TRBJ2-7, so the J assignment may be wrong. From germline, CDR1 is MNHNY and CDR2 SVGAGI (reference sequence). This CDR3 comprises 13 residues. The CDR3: CASSRQISYEQYL. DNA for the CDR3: TGTGCCAGCAGCAGACAGATTTCCTACGAGCAGTACCTC.

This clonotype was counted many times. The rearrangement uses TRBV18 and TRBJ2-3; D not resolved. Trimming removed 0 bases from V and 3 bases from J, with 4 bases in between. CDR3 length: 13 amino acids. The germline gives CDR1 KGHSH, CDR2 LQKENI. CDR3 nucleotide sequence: TGTGCCAGCTCACCACCGTGGACAGATACGCAGTATTTT. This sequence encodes CASSPPWTDTQYF. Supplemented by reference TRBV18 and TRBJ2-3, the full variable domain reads NAGVMQNPRHLVRRRGQEARLRCSPMKGHSHVYWYRQLPEEGLKFMVYLQKENIIDESGMPKERFSAEFPKEGPSILRIQQVVRGDSAAYFCASSPPWTDTQYFGPGTRLTVL.

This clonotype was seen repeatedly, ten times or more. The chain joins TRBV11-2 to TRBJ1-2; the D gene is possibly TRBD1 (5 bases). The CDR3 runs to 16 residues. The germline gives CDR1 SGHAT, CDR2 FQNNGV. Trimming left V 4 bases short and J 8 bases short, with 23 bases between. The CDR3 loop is CASSSAGVLPRKGYTF. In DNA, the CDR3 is TGTGCCAGCAGCTCGGCGGGGGTCCTCCCCCGTAAAGGCTACACCTTC.

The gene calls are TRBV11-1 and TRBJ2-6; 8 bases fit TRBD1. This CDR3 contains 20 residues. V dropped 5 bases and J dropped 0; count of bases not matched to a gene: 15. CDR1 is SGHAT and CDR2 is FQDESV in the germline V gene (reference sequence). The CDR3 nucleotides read TGTGCCAGCAGCCAAAGACAGGGGACACCATCCAGCTCTGGGGCCAACGTCCTGACTTTC. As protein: CASSQRQGTPSSSGANVLTF.

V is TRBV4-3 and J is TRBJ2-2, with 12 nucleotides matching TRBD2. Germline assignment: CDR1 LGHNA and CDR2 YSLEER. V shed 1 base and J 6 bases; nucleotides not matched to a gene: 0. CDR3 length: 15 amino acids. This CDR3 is CASSQASGRAGELFF. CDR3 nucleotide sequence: TGCGCCAGCAGCCAAGCTAGCGGGAGGGCCGGGGAGCTGTTTTTT.

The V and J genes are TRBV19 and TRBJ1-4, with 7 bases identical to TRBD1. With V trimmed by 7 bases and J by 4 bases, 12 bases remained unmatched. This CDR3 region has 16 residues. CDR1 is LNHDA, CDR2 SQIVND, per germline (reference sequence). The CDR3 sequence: CASTTLPGQSNEKLFF. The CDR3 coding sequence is TGTGCCAGTACCACTTTGCCGGGACAGAGTAATGAAAAACTGTTTTTT.

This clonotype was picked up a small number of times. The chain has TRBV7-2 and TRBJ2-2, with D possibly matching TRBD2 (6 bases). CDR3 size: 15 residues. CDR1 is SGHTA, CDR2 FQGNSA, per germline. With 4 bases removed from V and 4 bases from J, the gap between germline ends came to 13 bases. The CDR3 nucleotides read TGTGCCAGCAGCTCGACTAGTTTCGGCACCGGGGAGCTGTTTTTT. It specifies CASSSTSFGTGELFF.

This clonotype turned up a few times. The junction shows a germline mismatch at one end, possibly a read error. CDR3 bases: TGTGCCAGCTCGTCGACGGGACCTACAGCCGAAAACATTCAGTACTTC. This codes for CASSSTGPTAENIQYF. This chain joins TRBV18 and TRBJ2-4; D might be TRBD1 or TRBD2, each matching 5 bases. The CDR3 runs to 16 residues. Germline V CDR1 and CDR2: KGHSH, LQKENI.

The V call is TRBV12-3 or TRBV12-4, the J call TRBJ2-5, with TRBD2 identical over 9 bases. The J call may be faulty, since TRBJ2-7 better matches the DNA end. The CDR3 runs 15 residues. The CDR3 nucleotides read TGTGCCAGCAGTCATTCCGGGACTAGCAGATACGAGCAGTACTTC. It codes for CASSHSGTSRYEQYF.